A single sample is the source of the 20 T cell receptor beta chains below, sequenced in a study of T-cell reconstitution after alpha-beta-depleted transplantation in children. The authors prepared the TCRbeta library with unique molecular identifiers. TCRdb reprocessed the PCR reads via MiXCR and lists one record per CDR3 protein. The data show 800,000 to 1,000,000 distinct CDR3 sequences, with around 30% seen just once and about 28% held by the top ten. The sequencing used PBMCs, mostly from graft donor cells, collected 360 days after TCRalphabeta/CD19-depleted stem cell transplant. The receptors shown here come from a boy in the first two years of life who had a stem cell transplant for SCID, so the T cells may come from the graft donor.

Only a few counts were recorded for this clonotype. V usage is TRBV7-2 and J usage is TRBJ1-5; 9 nucleotides agree with TRBD1. V was clipped by 5 bases and J by 6 bases; unmatched bases: 5. The CDR3 is 14 amino acids. Germline assignment: CDR1 SGHTA and CDR2 FQGNSA. The CDR3 loop is CASSRDRGFQPQHF. The CDR3 nucleotides are TGTGCCAGCAGCCGTGACAGGGGGTTTCAGCCCCAGCATTTT.

Only a few counts were recorded for this clonotype. The V call is TRBV24-1, the J call TRBJ2-4, with 8 bases lining up with TRBD1. The junction had 13 bases not matched to a gene; V was cut back by 4 bases and J by 9 bases. Germline V gene data show CDR1 as KGHDR and CDR2 as SFDVKD. The CDR3 runs 16 residues. The CDR3 nucleotides are TGTGCCACCAGTGACCCTACGACAGGGGAGATGGGCATTCAGTACTTC. Its protein product is CATSDPTTGEMGIQYF.

A few counts support this clonotype. The rearrangement links TRBV29-1 to TRBJ1-3; 8 bases line up with TRBD1. CDR1 and CDR2 (germline): SQVTM, ANQGSEA. V lost 5 bases to trimming and J lost 3 bases; unmatched junction nucleotides: 3. The CDR3 covers 13 residues. CDR3 DNA sequence: TGCAGCGTTCCGGACAGGGTTGGAAACACCATATATTTT. This gives the protein CSVPDRVGNTIYF. Full variable domain (outside the CDR3, taken from reference TRBV29-1 and TRBJ1-3): SAVISQKPSRDICQRGTSLTIQCQVDSQVTMMFWYRQQPGQSLTLIATANQGSEATYESGFVIDKFPISRPNLTFSTLTVSNMSPEDSSIYLCSVPDRVGNTIYFGEGSWLTVV.

This CDR3 reads CASSQVQGGGELFF. CDR3 coding DNA: TGTGCCAGCAGCCAAGTCCAGGGTGGCGGGGAGCTGTTTTTT. This sequence joins TRBV3-1 and TRBJ2-2, with D possibly TRBD1 on 5 matching bases. The V gene lost 1 base and the J gene lost 7 bases, with 10 bases spanning the gap. This CDR3 contains 14 residues. Germline values: CDR1 LGHDT, CDR2 YNNKEL (reference sequence). The complete variable domain, with remaining parts taken from reference TRBV3-1 and TRBJ2-2, reads DTAVSQTPKYLVTQMGNDKSIKCEQNLGHDTMYWYKQDSKKFLKIMFSYNNKELIINETVPNRFSPKSPDKAHLNLHINSLELGDSAVYFCASSQVQGGGELFFGEGSRLTVL.

This chain connects TRBV5-6 to TRBJ2-3, with D possibly matching TRBD1 (5 bases). Germline CDR1 SGHDT, CDR2 YYEEEE. V was clipped by 9 bases and J by 2 bases, with 13 bases between them. The CDR3 has 13 amino acids. The CDR3 bases are TGTGCCACCTCTTTGGGGCCCACAGATACGCAGTATTTT. Translated: CATSLGPTDTQYF.

This clonotype was seen at least ten times. The chain recombines TRBV20-1 with TRBJ2-5; tentative D call: TRBD2 (6 bases). This CDR3 has 12 amino acids. Germline CDR1 DFQATT, CDR2 SNEGSKA (reference sequence). V shed 3 bases and J shed 5 bases, with 10 bases lying between them. The CDR3 is CSASRRAETQYF. The CDR3 coding sequence is TGCAGTGCTAGTCGGAGGGCGGAGACCCAGTACTTC.

The chain carries TRBV20-1 and TRBJ1-1, with D uncertain. V was shortened by 2 bases and J by 2 bases, with 9 bases between the two germline ends. CDR1 and CDR2 (germline): DFQATT, SNEGSKA (reference sequence). There are 13 residues in the CDR3. Written as DNA, the CDR3 is TGCAGTGCTAGACGGCGGAGCAACACTGAAGCTTTCTTT. This encodes CSARRRSNTEAFF.

The V call is TRBV28, the J call TRBJ2-1; TRBD2 matches 8 bases. From germline, CDR1 is MDHEN and CDR2 SYDVKM. J gave up 7 bases and V 2 bases, and 7 bases lay outside the gene matches. The CDR3 has 15 residues. The CDR3 protein is CASSLLGGGGNEQFF. CDR3 nucleotides: TGTGCCAGCAGTTTACTCGGGGGGGGTGGGAATGAGCAGTTCTTC.

V usage is TRBV2 and J usage is TRBJ2-2; D perhaps matches TRBD1 (6 bases). V lost 5 bases to trimming and J lost 1 base, with 14 bases between them. The CDR3 loop spans 16 amino acids. Per the germline V gene, CDR1 is SNHLY and CDR2 is FYNNEI. CDR3 amino acids: CASSKGHGGNTGELFF. Here the CDR3 DNA reads TGTGCCAGCAGTAAGGGACACGGTGGGAACACCGGGGAGCTGTTTTTT.

CDR3 in amino acids: CSARAHSSYEQYF. CDR3 DNA: TGCAGTGCTAGAGCTCACAGCTCCTACGAGCAGTACTTC. The chain employs TRBV20-1 and TRBJ2-7; D not certain. Trimming removed 1 base from V and 0 bases from J, with 7 bases in between. This CDR3 region has 13 residues. Germline V gene sequence: CDR1 DFQATT, CDR2 SNEGSKA (reference sequence).

This clonotype came up a few times. The rearrangement uses TRBV20-1 and TRBJ1-4, with 10 positions matching TRBD1. J lost 8 bases, V lost 3 bases, and 15 bases had no gene match. Germline lookup yields CDR1 DFQATT and CDR2 SNEGSKA (reference sequence). This CDR3 is 17 amino acids long. CDR3 region: CSASRYRGTGVGEKLFF. CDR3 DNA sequence: TGCAGTGCTAGCCGATATAGAGGGACAGGGGTTGGCGAAAAACTGTTTTTT.

This clonotype was counted a few times. This chain joins TRBV6-5 and TRBJ2-2; D ambiguous. Germline CDR1 and CDR2: MNHEY and SVGAGI. This CDR3 has 15 residues. The V end lost 2 bases, the J end lost 7 bases, and 14 bases lay between the germline ends. CDR3 loop: CASSYKAPRRGELFF. For the CDR3, the DNA is TGTGCCAGCAGTTACAAGGCACCTAGGCGCGGGGAGCTGTTTTTT.

This clonotype was found a few times. CDR3 DNA: TGTGCCAGTAGTCTCGGACAGGGAAAGGGTCAGCCCCAGCATTTT. The encoded protein is CASSLGQGKGQPQHF. This sequence joins TRBV19 and TRBJ1-5; 8 nucleotides line up with TRBD1. Germline V gene data show CDR1 as LNHDA and CDR2 as SQIVND (reference sequence). The CDR3 sequence is 15 residues long. V was pared by 5 bases and J by 6 bases, with 9 bases of the junction left unmatched.

The chain uses TRBV7-2 and TRBJ2-5, with 7 positions matching TRBD2. The length of the CDR3 is 14 residues. The V gene's germline CDR1 is SGHTA and CDR2 FQGNSA. V lost 4 bases, J lost 6 bases, and 8 bases stayed unmatched. The CDR3 is CASSWGGWEKTQYF. CDR3 nucleotides: TGTGCCAGCAGCTGGGGGGGATGGGAAAAGACCCAGTACTTC.

V and J are TRBV29-1 and TRBJ2-3; possible D gene TRBD2, 5 bases. Trimming took 4 bases from V and 3 from J, leaving 17 bases between them. CDR1 SQVTM and CDR2 ANQGSEA come from the germline V gene. CDR3 length equals 15 residues. The CDR3 coding sequence is TGCAGCGTTGGCGTGAAGGGAGTAGGGACAGATACGCAGTATTTT. This translates into CSVGVKGVGTDTQYF.

This chain connects TRBV15 to TRBJ2-3; 9 nucleotides align to TRBD2. Losses at the gene ends were 0 bases for V and 2 bases for J; bases not matched to a gene: 9. Germline V gives CDR1 LNHNV, CDR2 YYDKDF (reference sequence). This CDR3 spans 18 amino acids. The chain's CDR3 is CATSRDDIAGEFTDTQYF. Here the CDR3 DNA reads TGTGCCACCAGCAGAGATGACATAGCGGGGGAATTCACAGATACGCAGTATTTT.

This clonotype came up a few times. The rearrangement joins TRBV6-5 to TRBJ1-3; D remains unclear. Trimming removed 0 bases at V and 3 bases at J, with 12 bases between. The germline CDR1 and CDR2 sequences are MNHEY and SVGAGI. The CDR3 length is 16 residues. In nucleotides, the CDR3 is TGTGCCAGCAGTTACTCGAGGGAGATCGGTGGAAACACCATATATTTT. This gives the protein CASSYSREIGGNTIYF.

This clonotype was counted a few times. The chain is built from TRBV18 and TRBJ2-7, with D unresolved. Germline CDR1 KGHSH, CDR2 LQKENI. This CDR3 spans 13 amino acids. Trimming removed 1 base at V and 5 bases at J, with 9 bases between. The CDR3 bases are TGTGCCAGCTCACCACGGCAGCTAGACGAGCAGTACTTC. This gives the protein CASSPRQLDEQYF.

The chain has TRBV12-5 and TRBJ2-1; no clear D gene. The V gene lost 4 bases and the J gene lost 9 bases, with 13 bases spanning the gap. Germline V lookup: CDR1 LGHNT, CDR2 FRNRAP. The CDR3 spans 13 residues. The CDR3 nucleotides are TGTGCTAGTGGTTCCCCTAGTGACGTTGAGCAGTTCTTC. This translates into CASGSPSDVEQFF. The whole variable domain, filled in from reference TRBV12-5 and TRBJ2-1, reads DARVTQTPRHKVTEMGQEVTMRCQPILGHNTVFWYRQTMMQGLELLAYFRNRAPLDDSGMPKDRFSAEMPDATLATLKIQPSEPRDSAVYFCASGSPSDVEQFFGPGTRLTVL.

V and J are TRBV10-3 and TRBJ2-7; D is uncertain. Germline V gene sequence: CDR1 ENHRY, CDR2 SYGVKD. Trimming shortened V by 5 bases and J by 2 bases, and 13 bases separated the two germline ends. This CDR3 comprises 14 residues. CDR3 in amino acids: CAISSSQPTYEQYF. The CDR3 bases are TGTGCCATCAGTTCTTCCCAGCCGACCTACGAGCAGTACTTC.